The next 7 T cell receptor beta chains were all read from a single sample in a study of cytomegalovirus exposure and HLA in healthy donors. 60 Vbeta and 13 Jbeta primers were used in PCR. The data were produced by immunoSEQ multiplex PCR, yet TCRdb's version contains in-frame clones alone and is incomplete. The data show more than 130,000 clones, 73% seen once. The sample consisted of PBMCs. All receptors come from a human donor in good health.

The CDR3 protein is CASSPAGPTEAFF. The CDR3 region has the DNA TGTGCCAGCAGCCCGGCAGGGCCCACTGAAGCTTTCTTT. The chain links TRBV7-9 to TRBJ1-1, with D perhaps TRBD1 (5 bases). This CDR3 is 13 amino acids long. CDR1 and CDR2 from the germline V gene are SEHNR and FQNEAQ (reference sequence). V was pared by 5 bases and J by 4 bases, with 11 bases between.

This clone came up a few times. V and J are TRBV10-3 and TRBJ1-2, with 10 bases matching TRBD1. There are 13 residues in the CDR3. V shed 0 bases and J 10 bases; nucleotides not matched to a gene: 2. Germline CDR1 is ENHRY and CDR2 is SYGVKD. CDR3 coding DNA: TGTGCCATCAGTGAGTCGACAGGGGGCACCTACACCTTC. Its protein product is CAISESTGGTYTF.

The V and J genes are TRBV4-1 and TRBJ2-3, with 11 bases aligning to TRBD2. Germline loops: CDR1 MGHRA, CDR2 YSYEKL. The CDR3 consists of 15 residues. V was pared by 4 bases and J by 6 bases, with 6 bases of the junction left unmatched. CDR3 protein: CASSRTSGRTDTQYF. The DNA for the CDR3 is TGCGCCAGCAGCCGCACTAGCGGGAGAACTGATACGCAGTATTTT.

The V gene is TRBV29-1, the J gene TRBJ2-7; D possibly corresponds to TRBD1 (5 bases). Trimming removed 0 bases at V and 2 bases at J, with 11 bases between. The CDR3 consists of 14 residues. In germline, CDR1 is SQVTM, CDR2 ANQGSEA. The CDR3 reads CSVEDGAWPYEQYF. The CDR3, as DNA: TGCAGCGTTGAAGATGGGGCCTGGCCCTACGAGCAGTACTTC.

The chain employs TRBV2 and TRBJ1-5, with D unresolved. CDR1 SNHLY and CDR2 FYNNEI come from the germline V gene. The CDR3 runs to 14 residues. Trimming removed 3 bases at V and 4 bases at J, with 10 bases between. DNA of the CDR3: TGTGCCAGCAGTGACCGGGGAAAAAATCAGCCCCAGCATTTT. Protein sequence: CASSDRGKNQPQHF.

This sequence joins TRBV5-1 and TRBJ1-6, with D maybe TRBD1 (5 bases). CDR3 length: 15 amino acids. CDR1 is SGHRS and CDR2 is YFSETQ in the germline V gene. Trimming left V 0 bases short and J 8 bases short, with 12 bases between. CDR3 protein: CASSLEGRDDSPLHF. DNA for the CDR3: TGCGCCAGCAGCTTGGAGGGCAGGGATGATTCACCCCTCCACTTT.

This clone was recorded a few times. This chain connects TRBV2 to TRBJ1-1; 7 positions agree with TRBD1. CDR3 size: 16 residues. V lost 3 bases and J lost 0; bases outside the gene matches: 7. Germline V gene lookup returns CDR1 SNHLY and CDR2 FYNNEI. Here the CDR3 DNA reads TGTGCCAGCAGTGATTCTGTAGGGGGCATGAACACTGAAGCTTTCTTT. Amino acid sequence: CASSDSVGGMNTEAFF. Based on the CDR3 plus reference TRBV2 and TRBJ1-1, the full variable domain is EPEVTQTPSHQVTQMGQEVILRCVPISNHLYFYWYRQILGQKVEFLVSFYNNEISEKSEIFDDQFSVERPDGSNFTLKIRSTKLEDSAMYFCASSDSVGGMNTEAFFGQGTRLTVV.